This T cell receptor (beta chain) stems from a study of T cell responses to AZD1222 COVID-19 vaccine. A word on this clone: Antigen specificity is unknown.

Only in-frame clones appear in the TCRdb table, and some are missing; sequencing was by immunoSEQ multiplex PCR. This sample carries fewer than 250,000 clones, approximately 94% of them seen once, and the ten largest clones take 1%. Study conclusions and caveats: Seropositive at baseline were only a handful of AZD1222 recipients. Researchers took repertoire samples only after the peak T cell response had come. Two AZD1222 doses significantly raised spike-specific TCR breadth and depth over controls.

This TCR came from an adult in good health. The starting material was peripheral blood, obtained on day 0 of MenACWY control vaccination.

CDR3 sequence (DNA): TGTGCCAGCAGCTTGAAACAGCACAATCAGCCCCAGCATTTT. Translating it yields CASSLKQHNQPQHF. This chain connects TRBV5-8 to TRBJ1-5; D unclear. Germline CDR1 is SGHTS and CDR2 is YDEGEE. The CDR3 is 14 amino acids. Trimming took 1 base from V and 3 from J, leaving 8 bases between them.